The 13 T cell receptor beta chains below were found in one sample sequenced in a study of blood T cell repertoires in COVID-19. This table comes from immunoSEQ multiplex PCR, and its TCRdb copy is limited to in-frame clones, with some not included. The repertoire holds a few hundred thousand clones, with 92% as singletons. Specimen: PBMCs or T cells enriched from blood (not recorded which). The origin of the receptors is a woman younger than 45 who had recovered from COVID-19.

This chain joins TRBV7-2 and TRBJ2-7, with D maybe TRBD1 (6 bases). The germline CDR1 and CDR2 sequences are SGHTA and FQGNSA. This CDR3 contains 14 residues. The ends were cut back, 5 bases at V and 3 bases at J, with 14 bases in the middle. CDR3 protein: CASSPQAGDYEQYF. In DNA, the CDR3 is TGTGCCAGCAGCCCTCAGGCAGGGGACTACGAGCAGTACTTC.

V usage is TRBV30 and J usage is TRBJ1-1; D gene unclear. Trimming pared 1 base from V and 9 bases from J, leaving 9 bases between. This CDR3 has 11 residues. Germline CDR1 and CDR2: GTSNPN and SVGIG (reference sequence). CDR3 amino acids: CAWSGGAKAFF. In nucleotides, the CDR3 is TGTGCCTGGAGTGGGGGAGCCAAAGCTTTCTTT.

The gene calls are TRBV11-2 and TRBJ1-1; 8 nucleotides match TRBD1. With 1 base clipped from V and 7 bases from J, the junction kept 8 bases outside the gene matches. CDR1 and CDR2 (germline): SGHAT, FQNNGV. The CDR3 covers 15 residues. DNA for the CDR3: TGTGCCAGCAGCTTAGGGTCAGGGGGCGCGGTTGAAGCTTTCTTT. Its protein is CASSLGSGGAVEAFF.

The chain recombines TRBV4-3 with TRBJ2-2, with 10 nucleotides matching TRBD2. CDR3 length: 16 residues. The germline gives CDR1 LGHNA, CDR2 YSLEER. Trimming at V came to 0 bases and at J to 5 bases, leaving 3 bases not matched to a gene. The CDR3, as DNA: TGCGCCAGCAGCCAAGATAGGACTAGCGGTACCGGGGAGCTGTTTTTT. It translates to CASSQDRTSGTGELFF.

J is TRBJ1-2 and V is TRBV7-2; a possible D gene is TRBD1 (6 bases). This CDR3 region has 14 residues. Trimming left V 0 bases short and J 4 bases short, with 9 bases between. Looked up from germline, CDR1 is SGHTA and CDR2 is FQGNSA. Here the CDR3 DNA reads TGTGCCAGCAGCTTAGCGCAGGGGCTCTATGGCTACACCTTC. Translating it yields CASSLAQGLYGYTF.

This chain connects TRBV4-1 to TRBJ2-5; unclear D gene. Trimming removed 0 bases at V and 4 bases at J, with 3 bases between. Germline CDR1 is MGHRA and CDR2 is YSYEKL. This CDR3 region has 12 residues. CDR3 DNA sequence: TGCGCCAGCAGCCAAGATAGAGAGACCCAGTACTTC. Translation: CASSQDRETQYF.

V usage is TRBV6-5 and J usage is TRBJ2-7; 7 bases map to TRBD1. Germline values: CDR1 MNHEY, CDR2 SVGAGI. The CDR3 is 12 residues long. V gave up 6 bases and J gave up 4 bases; unmatched junction bases: 3. CDR3 coding DNA: TGTGCCAGCAGCACACAGGGGTACGAGCAGTACTTC. Translated, it gives CASSTQGYEQYF.

This rearrangement joins TRBV10-3 to TRBJ2-2; D remains ambiguous. The CDR3 is made up of 15 amino acids. Germline V gives CDR1 ENHRY, CDR2 SYGVKD. Trimming stripped 3 bases from V and 5 bases from J, with 13 bases between. This CDR3 is CAISEVDTPTGELFF. As DNA, the CDR3 is TGTGCCATCAGTGAAGTTGACACTCCAACCGGGGAGCTGTTTTTT.

The rearrangement links TRBV9 to TRBJ2-7, with 9 bases fitting TRBD2. The CDR3 has 15 residues. Germline trimming cut 0 bases from V and 3 bases from J; bases unmatched to any gene: 4. CDR1 and CDR2 (germline): SGDLS, YYNGEE. The CDR3 protein is CASSVDGTSFYEQYF. The CDR3 DNA reads as TGTGCCAGCAGCGTAGACGGGACTAGCTTCTACGAGCAGTACTTC.

The J gene is TRBJ1-6, the V gene TRBV18, with D maybe TRBD1 (6 bases). The CDR3 is 16 residues long. Germline values: CDR1 KGHSH, CDR2 LQKENI. The ends were cut back, 3 bases at V and 5 bases at J, with 14 bases in the middle. The CDR3 sequence is CASSPAGVIDNSPLHF. The CDR3, as DNA: TGTGCCAGCTCACCTGCAGGGGTGATTGATAATTCACCCCTCCACTTT.

The chain is built from TRBV11-3 and TRBJ2-7, with D tentatively TRBD2 (5 bases). With 4 bases removed from V and 6 bases from J, the gap between germline ends came to 13 bases. The CDR3 consists of 13 residues. From germline, CDR1 is SGHNT and CDR2 YENEEA. The CDR3 nucleotides are TGTGCCAGCAGCTCCAGAGAGGAGGCCGAGCAGTACTTC. It yields the protein CASSSREEAEQYF.

V is TRBV28 and J is TRBJ1-2; the match to TRBD1 covers 7 bases. Germline V gives CDR1 MDHEN, CDR2 SYDVKM. Trimming at V came to 6 bases and at J to 7 bases, leaving 11 bases not matched to a gene. The CDR3 loop spans 14 amino acids. The CDR3 loop reads CASSLQGLWSGYTF. CDR3 nucleotide sequence: TGTGCCAGCAGCTTACAGGGGCTCTGGTCTGGCTACACCTTC.

This chain connects TRBV21-1 to TRBJ1-3; the DNA was not used to check the table's D call, TRBD1. TRBV21-1 is described as a pseudogene. This CDR3 has 16 amino acids. The CDR3 DNA reads TGTGCCAGCAGGACAGGACCGACTTTCTCTGGAAACACCATATATTTT. Its translation is CASRTGPTFSGNTIYF.